This entry lists 7 T cell receptor beta chains sequenced from one sample in a study of CD8 T cells in cerebrospinal fluid in Alzheimer's disease (dated by TCRdb to 2020 to 2021). The library was generated by 10x single-cell sequencing. TCRdb records NextSeq 550 as the sequencer. TCRdb reprocessed the reads, reporting each CDR3 protein sequence once and no DNA. The record for this sample contains about 1,100 distinct CDR3 sequences. The ten largest clonotypes hold about 10% of the sample. The sequencing input was cerebrospinal fluid. The receptors were gathered from a human donor with mild cognitive impairment.

By frequency, this clonotype is medium-sized. V is TRBV20-1 and J is TRBJ1-4; lacking DNA, the TRBD1 call made by TCRdb goes unchecked. The CDR3 is made up of 14 amino acids. Germline V gene sequence: CDR1 DFQATT, CDR2 SNEGSKA (reference sequence). CDR3 sequence reads: CSALGQGSNEKLFF.

This clonotype counts as large by frequency. This chain joins TRBV2 and TRBJ1-2; the TCRdb D gene call, TRBD1, has no DNA to confirm it. Germline V gene lookup returns CDR1 SNHLY and CDR2 FYNNEI. This CDR3 has 13 amino acids. The CDR3 spells CASSGTAILGYTF.

In terms of frequency, this clonotype is medium-sized. V and J are TRBV5-1 and TRBJ1-2; without DNA, the TCRdb call of TRBD1 cannot be checked. This CDR3 has 14 residues. CDR1 SGHRS and CDR2 YFSETQ come from the germline V gene. CDR3 residues: CASSLEAGVSGYTF.

V is TRBV20-1 and J is TRBJ1-3. The CDR3 spans 13 residues. Germline V gene lookup returns CDR1 DFQATT and CDR2 SNEGSKA (reference sequence). The CDR3 protein is CSARDTVANTIYF.

In terms of frequency, this clonotype is medium-sized. The V call is TRBV4-1, the J call TRBJ1-5; TCRdb names TRBD1, which stays unverified in the absence of DNA. Germline V lookup: CDR1 MGHRA, CDR2 YSYEKL. This CDR3 region has 16 residues. Here the CDR3 reads CASSHLGQGDNQPQHF.

This clonotype is classed as medium-sized by frequency. The chain couples TRBV5-6 to TRBJ1-5; the D call of TRBD1 rests on TCRdb alone, since no DNA is present to check it. This CDR3 region has 15 residues. Germline V CDR1 and CDR2: SGHDT, YYEEEE. The CDR3 sequence is CASSPTGHSNQPQHF.

This clonotype is called large (0.1 to 1%) based on its frequency. This chain connects TRBV20-1 to TRBJ2-1; TCRdb's D call, TRBD1, is unchecked because there is no DNA. CDR3 size: 14 residues. Germline CDR1 and CDR2: DFQATT and SNEGSKA (reference sequence). The CDR3 sequence is CSAPDSSGTGKQFF.